This TCR beta chain stems from a study of monozygotic twins with inflammatory bowel disease. In germline, CDR1 is MDHEN, CDR2 SYDVKM. This CDR3 has 15 residues. Total RNA amounting to approximately 3,300 ng went into each TCR library. For each CDR3 protein, TCRdb gives one entry from its re-call of the 5' RACE reads, without DNA. The table gives over 100,000 distinct CDR3 sequences; the top ten clones make up around an eighth of it. The chain combines TRBV28 with TRBJ2-1; TCRdb's assignment of TRBD2 cannot be checked, as there is no DNA. This sequence originates from a human donor with ulcerative colitis or Crohn's disease, or a healthy co-twin of an affected twin (not recorded which). Material: blood. The CDR3 spells CASSLPPLSYNEQFF.